This passage covers 5 T cell receptor beta chains from one sample sequenced in a study of cytomegalovirus exposure and HLA in healthy donors. A multiplex PCR was run with 60 Vbeta primers and 13 Jbeta primers. Using immunoSEQ multiplex PCR, the repertoire was profiled, and TCRdb retains in-frame clones only, with some absent. This sample yields 120,000 or so clones, of which more than 75% are seen a single time; 1.8% belongs to the top ten. Material: PBMCs. The receptors were gathered from a man aged 18 to 30 in good health and CMV-seronegative.

The chain has TRBV11-2 and TRBJ2-5, with TRBD1 identical over 7 bases. Per germline, CDR1 SGHAT and CDR2 FQNNGV. Unmatched junction bases numbered 5, after V lost 0 bases and J lost 4 bases. This CDR3 has 15 residues. CDR3 in amino acids: CASSLDYRGGETQYF. In DNA form, the CDR3 reads TGTGCCAGCAGCTTAGATTACAGGGGCGGAGAGACCCAGTACTTC.

With regard to this clone: Other DNA sequences in the same sample also yield this CDR3. The chain uses TRBV4-2 and TRBJ2-4; 14 bases agree with TRBD2. V shed 1 base, J shed 2 bases, and the junction held 7 bases outside the gene matches. CDR3 length: 19 amino acids. CDR1 and CDR2 (germline): LGHNA, YNFKEQ. CDR3 amino acids: CASSQGLAGGLKTKNIQYF. The CDR3 coding sequence is TGTGCCAGCAGCCAAGGACTAGCGGGGGGGCTCAAAACCAAAAACATTCAGTACTTC.

V and J are TRBV10-2 and TRBJ2-4, with a possible D match to TRBD1 (5 bases). V lost 2 bases and J lost 0, with 5 bases in between. Germline CDR1 reads WSHSY; CDR2 reads SAAADI. The CDR3 runs 14 residues. The CDR3 spells CASSETGAKNIQYF. The CDR3 bases are TGCGCCAGCAGTGAGACAGGAGCCAAAAACATTCAGTACTTC.

The rearrangement links TRBV4-1 to TRBJ2-2, with TRBD1 as a possible D gene (7 bases). Germline V gene lookup returns CDR1 MGHRA and CDR2 YSYEKL. The CDR3 contains 15 residues. The germline V and J ends were trimmed by 3 bases and 7 bases, with 15 bases remaining between them. This CDR3 reads CASSHPGGKGGELFF. The CDR3 coding sequence is TGCGCCAGCAGCCACCCAGGGGGGAAGGGCGGGGAGCTGTTTTTT.

The chain combines TRBV27 with TRBJ2-7; D is perhaps TRBD2 (5 bases). Trimming shortened V by 2 bases and J by 13 bases, and 15 bases separated the two germline ends. Germline CDR1 and CDR2: MNHEY and SMNVEV (reference sequence). The CDR3 extends over 12 amino acids. This CDR3 is CASSLNGGEPYF. In DNA, the CDR3 is TGTGCCAGCAGTTTAAACGGTGGGGAGCCCTACTTC.